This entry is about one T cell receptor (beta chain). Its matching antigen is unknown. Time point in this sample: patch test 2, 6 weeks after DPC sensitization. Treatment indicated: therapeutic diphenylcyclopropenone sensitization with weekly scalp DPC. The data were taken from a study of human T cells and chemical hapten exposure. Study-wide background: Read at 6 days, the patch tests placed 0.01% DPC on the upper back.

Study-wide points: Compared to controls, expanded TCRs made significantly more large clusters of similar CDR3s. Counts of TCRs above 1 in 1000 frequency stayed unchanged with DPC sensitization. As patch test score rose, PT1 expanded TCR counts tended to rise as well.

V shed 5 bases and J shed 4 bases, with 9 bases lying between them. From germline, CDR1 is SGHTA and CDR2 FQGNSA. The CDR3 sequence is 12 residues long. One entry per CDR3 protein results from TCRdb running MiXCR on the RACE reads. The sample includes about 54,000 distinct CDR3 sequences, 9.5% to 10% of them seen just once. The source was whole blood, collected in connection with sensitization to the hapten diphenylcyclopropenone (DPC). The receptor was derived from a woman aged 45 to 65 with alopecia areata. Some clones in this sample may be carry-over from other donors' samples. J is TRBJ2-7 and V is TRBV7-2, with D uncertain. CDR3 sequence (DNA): TGTGCCAGCAGCGACCCCCTGTACGAGCAGTACTTC. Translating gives CASSDPLYEQYF.